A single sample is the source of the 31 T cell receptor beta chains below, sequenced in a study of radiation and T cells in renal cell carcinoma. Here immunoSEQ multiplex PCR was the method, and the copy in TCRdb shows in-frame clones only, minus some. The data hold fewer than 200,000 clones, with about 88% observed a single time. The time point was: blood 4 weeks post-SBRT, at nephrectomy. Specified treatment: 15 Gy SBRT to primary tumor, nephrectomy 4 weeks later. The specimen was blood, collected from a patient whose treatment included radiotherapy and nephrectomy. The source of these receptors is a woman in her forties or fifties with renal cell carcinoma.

The CDR3 protein is CAISGGADTDTQYF. DNA of the CDR3: TGTGCCATCAGTGGGGGGGCTGATACAGATACGCAGTATTTT. J is TRBJ2-3 and V is TRBV10-3; D might be TRBD1 or TRBD2, each matching 6 bases. The CDR3 loop spans 14 amino acids. The germline gives CDR1 ENHRY, CDR2 SYGVKD. V lost 4 bases and J 3 bases, leaving 11 bases between the germline ends.

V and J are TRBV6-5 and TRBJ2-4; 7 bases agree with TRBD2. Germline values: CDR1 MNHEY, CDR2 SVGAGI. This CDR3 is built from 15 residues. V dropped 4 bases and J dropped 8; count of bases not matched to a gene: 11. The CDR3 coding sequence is TGTGCCAGCAGTTCATCCGGACTAGATAGAGACATTCAGTACTTC. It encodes CASSSSGLDRDIQYF.

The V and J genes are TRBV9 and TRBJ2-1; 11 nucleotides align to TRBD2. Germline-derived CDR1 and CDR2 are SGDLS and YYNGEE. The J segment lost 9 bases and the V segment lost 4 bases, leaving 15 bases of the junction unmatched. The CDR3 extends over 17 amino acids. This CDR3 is CASSPSGGPLFGGEQFF. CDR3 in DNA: TGTGCCAGCAGCCCTAGCGGGGGGCCACTATTCGGGGGTGAGCAGTTCTTC.

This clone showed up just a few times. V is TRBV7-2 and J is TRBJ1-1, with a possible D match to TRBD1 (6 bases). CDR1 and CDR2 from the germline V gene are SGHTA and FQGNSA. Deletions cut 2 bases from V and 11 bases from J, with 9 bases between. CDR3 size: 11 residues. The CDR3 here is CASSLQGKAFF. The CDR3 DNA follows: TGTGCCAGCAGCTTACAGGGGAAGGCTTTCTTT.

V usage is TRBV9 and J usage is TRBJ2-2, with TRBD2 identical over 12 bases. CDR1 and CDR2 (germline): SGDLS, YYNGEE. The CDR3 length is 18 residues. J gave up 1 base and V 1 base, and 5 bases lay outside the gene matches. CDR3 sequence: CASSVSLAGGGNTGELFF. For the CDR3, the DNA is TGTGCCAGCAGCGTATCACTAGCGGGGGGCGGGAACACCGGGGAGCTGTTTTTT. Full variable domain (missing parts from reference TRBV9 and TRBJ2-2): DSGVTQTPKHLITATGQRVTLRCSPRSGDLSVYWYQQSLDQGLQFLIQYYNGEERAKGNILERFSAQQFPDLHSELNLSSLELGDSALYFCASSVSLAGGGNTGELFFGEGSRLTVL.

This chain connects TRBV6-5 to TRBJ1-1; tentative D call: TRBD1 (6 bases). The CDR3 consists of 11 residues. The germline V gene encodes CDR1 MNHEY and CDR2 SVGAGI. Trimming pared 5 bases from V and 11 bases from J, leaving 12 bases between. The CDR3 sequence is CASSTPQGAFF. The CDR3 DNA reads TGTGCCAGCAGTACTCCCCAGGGGGCTTTCTTT.

The CDR3 reads CASSPELGDTQYF. In nucleotides, the CDR3 is TGTGCCAGCTCACCAGAATTAGGAGATACGCAGTATTTT. This sequence joins TRBV18 and TRBJ2-3; D unresolved. The CDR3 is made up of 13 amino acids. Trimming removed 2 bases from V and 5 bases from J, with 8 bases in between. The germline gives CDR1 KGHSH, CDR2 LQKENI.

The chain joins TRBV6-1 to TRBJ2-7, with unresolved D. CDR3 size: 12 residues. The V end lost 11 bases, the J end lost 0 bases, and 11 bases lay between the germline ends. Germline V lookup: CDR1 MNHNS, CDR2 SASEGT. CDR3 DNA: TGTGCCGGGTCAACTCACTCCTACGAGCAGTACTTC. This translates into CAGSTHSYEQYF.

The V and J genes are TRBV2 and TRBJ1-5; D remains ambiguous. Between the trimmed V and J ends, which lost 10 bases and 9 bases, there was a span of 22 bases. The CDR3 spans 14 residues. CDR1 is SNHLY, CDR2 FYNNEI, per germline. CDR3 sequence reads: CATRKDSRMGPQHF. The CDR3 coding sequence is TGTGCCACTCGGAAGGACTCTCGGATGGGGCCCCAGCATTTT.

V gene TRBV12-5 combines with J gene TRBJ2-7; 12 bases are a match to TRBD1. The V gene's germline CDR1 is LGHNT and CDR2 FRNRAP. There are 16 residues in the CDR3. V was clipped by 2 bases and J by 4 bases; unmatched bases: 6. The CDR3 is CASGLFLGQGAYEQYF. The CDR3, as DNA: TGTGCTAGTGGTTTGTTCCTGGGACAGGGGGCGTACGAGCAGTACTTC.

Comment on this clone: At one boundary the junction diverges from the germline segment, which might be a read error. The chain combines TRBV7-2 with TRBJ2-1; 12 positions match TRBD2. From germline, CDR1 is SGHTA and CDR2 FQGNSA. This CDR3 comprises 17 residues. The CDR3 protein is CASSQELAGGPYNEQFF. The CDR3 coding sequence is TGCGCCAGCAGCCAAGAGCTAGCGGGGGGGCCTTACAATGAGCAGTTCTTC.

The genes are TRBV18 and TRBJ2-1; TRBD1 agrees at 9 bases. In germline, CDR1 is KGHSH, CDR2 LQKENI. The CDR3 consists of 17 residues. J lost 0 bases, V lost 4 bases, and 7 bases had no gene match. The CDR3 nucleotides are TGTGCCAGCTCACTTACCGGGACAGGGAGCTCCTACAATGAGCAGTTCTTC. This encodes CASSLTGTGSSYNEQFF. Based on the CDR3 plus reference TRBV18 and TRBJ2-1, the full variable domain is NAGVMQNPRHLVRRRGQEARLRCSPMKGHSHVYWYRQLPEEGLKFMVYLQKENIIDESGMPKERFSAEFPKEGPSILRIQQVVRGDSAAYFCASSLTGTGSSYNEQFFGPGTRLTVL.

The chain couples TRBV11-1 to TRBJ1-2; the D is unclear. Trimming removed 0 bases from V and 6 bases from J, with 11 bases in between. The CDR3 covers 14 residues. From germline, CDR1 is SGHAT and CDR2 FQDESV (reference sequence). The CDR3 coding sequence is TGTGCCAGCAGCTTAGCCGTCGGGCAGAATGGCTACACCTTC. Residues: CASSLAVGQNGYTF.

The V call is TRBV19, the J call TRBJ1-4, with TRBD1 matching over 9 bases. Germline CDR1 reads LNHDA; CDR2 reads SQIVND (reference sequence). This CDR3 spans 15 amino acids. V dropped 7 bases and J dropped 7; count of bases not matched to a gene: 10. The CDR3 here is CASTPPGQGFEKLFF. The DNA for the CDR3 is TGTGCCAGTACTCCCCCGGGACAGGGTTTTGAAAAACTGTTTTTT.

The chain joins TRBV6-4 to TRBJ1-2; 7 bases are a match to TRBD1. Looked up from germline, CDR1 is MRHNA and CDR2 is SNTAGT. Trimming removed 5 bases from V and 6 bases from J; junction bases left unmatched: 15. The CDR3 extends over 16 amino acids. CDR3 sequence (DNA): TGTGCCAGCAGTCGTGACACAGGGACAGCGGTGGATGGCTACACCTTC. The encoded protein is CASSRDTGTAVDGYTF.

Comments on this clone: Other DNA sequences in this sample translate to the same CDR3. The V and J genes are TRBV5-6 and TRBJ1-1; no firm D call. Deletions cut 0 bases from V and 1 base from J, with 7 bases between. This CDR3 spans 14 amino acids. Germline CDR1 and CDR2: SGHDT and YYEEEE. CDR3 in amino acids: CASSLVDWNTEAFF. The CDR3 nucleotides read TGTGCCAGCAGCTTGGTAGATTGGAACACTGAAGCTTTCTTT.

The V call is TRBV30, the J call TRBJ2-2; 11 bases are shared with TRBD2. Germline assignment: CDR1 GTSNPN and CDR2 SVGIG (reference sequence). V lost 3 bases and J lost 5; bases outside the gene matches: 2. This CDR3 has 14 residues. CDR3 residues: CAWRRLAGTGELFF. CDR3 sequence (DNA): TGTGCCTGGAGGAGACTAGCGGGGACCGGGGAGCTGTTTTTT.

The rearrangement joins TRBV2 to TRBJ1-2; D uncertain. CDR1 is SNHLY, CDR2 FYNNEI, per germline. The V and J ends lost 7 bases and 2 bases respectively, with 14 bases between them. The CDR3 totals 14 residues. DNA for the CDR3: TGTGCCAGCACTCAGTCCCGATCAAACTATGGCTACACCTTC. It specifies CASTQSRSNYGYTF.

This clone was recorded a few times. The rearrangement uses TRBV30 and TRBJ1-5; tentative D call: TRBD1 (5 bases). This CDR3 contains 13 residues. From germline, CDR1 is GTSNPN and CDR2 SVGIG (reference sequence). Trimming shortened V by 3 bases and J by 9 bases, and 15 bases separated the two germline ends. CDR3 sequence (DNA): TGTGCCTGGAGACCAGGGCAGGACCGGCCCCAGCATTTT. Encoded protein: CAWRPGQDRPQHF. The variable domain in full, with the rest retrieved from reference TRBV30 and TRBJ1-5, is SQTIHQWPATLVQPVGSPLSLECTVEGTSNPNLYWYRQAAGRGLQLLFYSVGIGQISSEVPQNLSASRPQDRQFILSSKKLLLSDSGFYLCAWRPGQDRPQHFGDGTRLSIL.

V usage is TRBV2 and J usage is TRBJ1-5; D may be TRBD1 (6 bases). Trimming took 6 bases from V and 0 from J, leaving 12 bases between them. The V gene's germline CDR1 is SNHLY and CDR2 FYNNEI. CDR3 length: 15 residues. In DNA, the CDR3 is TGTGCCAGCAGCTTACAGGGAATTAGCAATCAGCCCCAGCATTTT. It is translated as CASSLQGISNQPQHF.

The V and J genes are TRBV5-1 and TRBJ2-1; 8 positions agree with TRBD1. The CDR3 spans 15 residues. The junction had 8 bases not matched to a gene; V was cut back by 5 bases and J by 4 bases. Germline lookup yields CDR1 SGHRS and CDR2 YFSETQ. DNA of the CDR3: TGCGCCAGCAGTCGCGGACAGGGACGATACAATGAGCAGTTCTTC. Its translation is CASSRGQGRYNEQFF. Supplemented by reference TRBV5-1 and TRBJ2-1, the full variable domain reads KAGVTQTPRYLIKTRGQQVTLSCSPISGHRSVSWYQQTPGQGLQFLFEYFSETQRNKGNFPGRFSGRQFSNSRSEMNVSTLELGDSALYLCASSRGQGRYNEQFFGPGTRLTVL.

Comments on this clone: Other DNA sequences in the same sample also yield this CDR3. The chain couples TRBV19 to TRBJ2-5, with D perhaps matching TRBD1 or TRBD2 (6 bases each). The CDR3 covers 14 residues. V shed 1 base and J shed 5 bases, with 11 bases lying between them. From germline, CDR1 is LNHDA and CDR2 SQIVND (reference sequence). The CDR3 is CASSIVGGLETQYF. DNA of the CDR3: TGTGCCAGTAGTATAGTAGGGGGGTTGGAGACCCAGTACTTC.

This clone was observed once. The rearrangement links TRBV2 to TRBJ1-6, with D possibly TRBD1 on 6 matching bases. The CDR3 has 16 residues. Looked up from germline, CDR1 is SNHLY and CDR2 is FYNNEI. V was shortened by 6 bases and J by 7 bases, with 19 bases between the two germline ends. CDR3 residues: CASRGALTGVNSPLHF. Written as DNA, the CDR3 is TGTGCCAGCAGGGGGGCCTTGACAGGAGTAAATTCACCCCTCCACTTT.

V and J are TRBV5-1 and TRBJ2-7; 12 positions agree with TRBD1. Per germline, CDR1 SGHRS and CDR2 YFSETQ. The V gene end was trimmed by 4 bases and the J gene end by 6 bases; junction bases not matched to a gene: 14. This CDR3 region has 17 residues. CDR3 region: CASSPLPPGQGASEQYF. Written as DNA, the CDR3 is TGCGCCAGCAGCCCCCTGCCCCCGGGACAGGGGGCTTCCGAGCAGTACTTC.

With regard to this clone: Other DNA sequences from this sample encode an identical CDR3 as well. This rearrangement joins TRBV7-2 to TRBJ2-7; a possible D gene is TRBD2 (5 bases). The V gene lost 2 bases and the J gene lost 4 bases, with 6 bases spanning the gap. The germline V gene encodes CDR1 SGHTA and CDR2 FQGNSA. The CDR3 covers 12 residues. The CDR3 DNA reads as TGTGCCAGCAGCTTACCGGGGTACGAGCAGTACTTC. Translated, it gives CASSLPGYEQYF.

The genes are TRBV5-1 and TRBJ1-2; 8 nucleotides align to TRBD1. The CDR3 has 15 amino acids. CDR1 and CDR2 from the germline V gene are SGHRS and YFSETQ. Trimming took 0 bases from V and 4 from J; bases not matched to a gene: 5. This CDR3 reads CASSLEGQVSYGYTF. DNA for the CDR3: TGCGCCAGCAGCTTGGAGGGACAGGTGTCCTATGGCTACACCTTC.

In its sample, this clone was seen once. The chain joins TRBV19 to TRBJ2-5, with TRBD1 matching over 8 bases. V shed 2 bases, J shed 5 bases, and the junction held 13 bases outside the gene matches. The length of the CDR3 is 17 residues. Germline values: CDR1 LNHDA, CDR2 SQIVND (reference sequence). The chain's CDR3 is CASSIHPRQGLVETQYF. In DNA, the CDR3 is TGTGCCAGTAGTATACATCCACGACAGGGGTTGGTCGAGACCCAGTACTTC.

The CDR3 here is CASKTGVTGELFF. The CDR3 DNA reads TGTGCCAGCAAGACAGGGGTCACCGGGGAGCTGTTTTTT. This chain joins TRBV6-6 and TRBJ2-2, with TRBD1 matching 8 bases. The CDR3 totals 13 residues. Germline CDR1 reads MNHNY; CDR2 reads SVGAGI (reference sequence). Trimming took 7 bases from V and 4 from J; bases not matched to a gene: 2.

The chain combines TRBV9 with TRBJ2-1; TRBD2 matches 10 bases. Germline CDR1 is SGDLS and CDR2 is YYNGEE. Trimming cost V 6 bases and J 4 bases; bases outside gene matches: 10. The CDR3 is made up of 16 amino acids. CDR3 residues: CASTRVRTSGYNEQFF. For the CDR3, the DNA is TGTGCCAGCACCAGAGTGAGGACTAGCGGTTACAATGAGCAGTTCTTC.

CDR3 DNA: TGTGCCAGCAGTGAGGGAGTCAGGGGAGAGACCCAGTACTTC. This translates into CASSEGVRGETQYF. The rearrangement links TRBV2 to TRBJ2-5; a possible D gene is TRBD1 (6 bases). Trimming removed 3 bases at V and 4 bases at J, with 12 bases between. CDR1 SNHLY and CDR2 FYNNEI come from the germline V gene. The CDR3 runs 14 residues.

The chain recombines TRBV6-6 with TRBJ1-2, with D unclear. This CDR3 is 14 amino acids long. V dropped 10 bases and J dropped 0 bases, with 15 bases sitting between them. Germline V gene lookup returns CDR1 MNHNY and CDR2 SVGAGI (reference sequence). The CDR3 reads CATLGGEANYGYTF. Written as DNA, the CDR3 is TGTGCCACCCTAGGTGGGGAAGCTAACTATGGCTACACCTTC.